One and the same sample provided the 32 T cell receptor beta chains below, sequenced in a study of radiation and T cells in renal cell carcinoma. TCRdb keeps only in-frame clones here, not all; method: immunoSEQ multiplex PCR. The data hold 14,000 to 15,000 clones, with approximately 56% observed a single time. Treatment of the sample: treatment-naive control, cytoreductive nephrectomy. The source material was tumor tissue, sampled from a patient whose treatment was nephrectomy without radiotherapy. Receptors were obtained from a man in his 60s with renal cell carcinoma.

The rearrangement joins TRBV28 to TRBJ1-2; weak D call: TRBD1 (5 bases). Germline values: CDR1 MDHEN, CDR2 SYDVKM. Trimming shortened V by 3 bases and J by 2 bases, and 7 bases separated the two germline ends. The CDR3 contains 13 residues. The CDR3 DNA reads as TGTGCCAGCAGTTTTAGACAGAACTATGGCTACACCTTC. Amino acids: CASSFRQNYGYTF.

The V gene is TRBV5-6, the J gene TRBJ2-1, with D maybe TRBD2 (5 bases). This CDR3 is 11 amino acids long. Trimming stripped 2 bases from V and 14 bases from J, with 11 bases between. The germline V gene encodes CDR1 SGHDT and CDR2 YYEEEE. CDR3 sequence reads: CASSFSREKFF. CDR3 nucleotide sequence: TGTGCCAGCAGCTTTAGTCGGGAAAAGTTCTTC.

This clone was detected a few times. The J gene is TRBJ2-1, the V gene TRBV27; 10 bases map to TRBD1. This CDR3 contains 14 residues. Germline CDR1 MNHEY, CDR2 SMNVEV (reference sequence). The trim removed 4 bases at V and 8 bases at J, leaving 5 bases unmatched. The CDR3 sequence is CASSSPTGGDEQFF. The DNA for the CDR3 is TGTGCCAGCAGTTCCCCGACAGGGGGCGATGAGCAGTTCTTC.

This clone is medium-sized in the sample. The chain carries TRBV7-7 and TRBJ2-2; perhaps TRBD2 as D (5 bases). V dropped 4 bases and J dropped 0 bases, with 9 bases sitting between them. The CDR3 has 15 amino acids. Germline CDR1 SSHAT, CDR2 FNYEAQ (reference sequence). Here the CDR3 DNA reads TGTGCCAGCAGCTCGGGATTCGCGAACACCGGGGAGCTGTTTTTT. Its translation is CASSSGFANTGELFF.

The chain links TRBV5-4 to TRBJ1-3; D is perhaps TRBD1 (5 bases). Trimming cost V 3 bases and J 0 bases, with 19 bases left between them. This CDR3 is 18 amino acids long. The germline V gene has CDR1 SGHNT and CDR2 YYREEE (reference sequence). The CDR3 coding sequence is TGTGCCAGCAGCTCGGCGGGTTTGGGACCGCACTCTGGAAACACCATATATTTT. This gives the protein CASSSAGLGPHSGNTIYF.

This chain joins TRBV4-3 and TRBJ2-6; D unresolved. This CDR3 region has 18 residues. CDR1 LGHNA and CDR2 YSLEER come from the germline V gene. Trimming removed 1 base at V and 2 bases at J, with 15 bases between. The CDR3: CASSQGIPGNTGANVLTF. CDR3 nucleotide sequence: TGCGCCAGCAGCCAAGGTATACCGGGTAACACTGGGGCCAACGTCCTGACTTTC.

The V call is TRBV5-5, the J call TRBJ1-1; D is unclear. Trimming stripped 0 bases from V and 1 base from J, with 4 bases between. From germline, CDR1 is SGHKS and CDR2 YYEKEE (reference sequence). CDR3 length: 13 residues. CDR3 sequence reads: CASSLVRNTEAFF. The CDR3 region has the DNA TGTGCCAGCAGCTTGGTACGGAACACTGAAGCTTTCTTT.

The V call is TRBV2, the J call TRBJ1-3; weak D call: TRBD1 (6 bases). The ends were cut back, 7 bases at V and 2 bases at J, with 9 bases in the middle. The CDR3 runs 13 residues. Germline V gene sequence: CDR1 SNHLY, CDR2 FYNNEI. For the CDR3, the DNA is TGTGCCAGCATCCGGGACACTGGAAACACCATATATTTT. It encodes CASIRDTGNTIYF.

The chain has TRBV27 and TRBJ2-7, with 13 bases fitting TRBD2. Trimming removed 6 bases from V and 5 bases from J; junction bases left unmatched: 13. Germline CDR1 reads MNHEY; CDR2 reads SMNVEV (reference sequence). This CDR3 is built from 17 residues. In nucleotides, the CDR3 is TGTGCCAGCAGCACTTGGACTAGCGGGAGAACCCGAAACGAGCAGTACTTC. Translated, it gives CASSTWTSGRTRNEQYF.

The chain combines TRBV30 with TRBJ2-1; possible D gene TRBD2, 6 bases. Per germline, CDR1 GTSNPN and CDR2 SVGIG (reference sequence). CDR3 size: 16 residues. V lost 0 bases and J 4 bases, leaving 16 bases between the germline ends. The CDR3 bases are TGTGCCTGGAGTGTACGGTTCCTAGCGCGATACAATGAGCAGTTCTTC. Translation gives CAWSVRFLARYNEQFF. Combining the CDR3 with reference TRBV30 and TRBJ2-1 gives the whole variable domain SQTIHQWPATLVQPVGSPLSLECTVEGTSNPNLYWYRQAAGRGLQLLFYSVGIGQISSEVPQNLSASRPQDRQFILSSKKLLLSDSGFYLCAWSVRFLARYNEQFFGPGTRLTVL.

This rearrangement joins TRBV5-5 to TRBJ2-6; either TRBD1 or TRBD2 may supply D (5 bases each). Per germline, CDR1 SGHKS and CDR2 YYEKEE (reference sequence). V lost 3 bases to trimming and J lost 3 bases, with 10 bases between them. The CDR3 has 15 amino acids. CDR3 amino acids: CASSSRGGGANVLTF. CDR3 coding DNA: TGTGCCAGCAGCTCTCGGGGCGGTGGGGCCAACGTCCTGACTTTC.

The J gene is TRBJ2-7, the V gene TRBV7-8; 8 nucleotides align to TRBD1. CDR1 and CDR2 (germline): SGHVS, FQNEAQ. The CDR3 totals 15 residues. Germline trimming cut 0 bases from V and 5 bases from J; bases unmatched to any gene: 6. CDR3 in DNA: TGTGCCAGCAGCTTAGCGGGACAGGCTACCCACGAGCAGTACTTC. Translating it yields CASSLAGQATHEQYF. The complete variable domain, with remaining parts taken from reference TRBV7-8 and TRBJ2-7, reads GAGVSQSPRYKVAKRGQDVALRCDPISGHVSLFWYQQALGQGPEFLTYFQNEAQLDKSGLPSDRFFAERPEGSVSTLKIQRTQQEDSAVYLCASSLAGQATHEQYFGPGTRLTVT.

The chain carries TRBV28 and TRBJ2-3; no firm D call. Trimming left V 3 bases short and J 0 bases short, with 7 bases between. The CDR3 spans 14 residues. From germline, CDR1 is MDHEN and CDR2 SYDVKM. CDR3 region: CASSLGWSTDTQYF. The CDR3 bases are TGTGCCAGCAGTTTGGGGTGGAGCACAGATACGCAGTATTTT.

The V and J genes are TRBV10-3 and TRBJ1-5; D perhaps matches TRBD1 (5 bases). CDR1 and CDR2 from the germline V gene are ENHRY and SYGVKD. This CDR3 contains 13 residues. Trimming removed 2 bases at V and 4 bases at J, with 6 bases between. The CDR3: CAISEDSNQPQHF. In DNA, the CDR3 is TGTGCCATCAGTGAGGACAGTAATCAGCCCCAGCATTTT.

This chain connects TRBV6-5 to TRBJ2-1; maybe TRBD1 (7 bases). Germline CDR1 MNHEY, CDR2 SVGAGI. The V end was cut by 6 bases, the J end by 10 bases, with 22 bases between. This CDR3 has 15 amino acids. CDR3 bases: TGTGCCAGCAGGGACCGACAGGGACTTTTGGGGGAGCAGTTCTTC. It encodes CASRDRQGLLGEQFF.

The V call is TRBV19, the J call TRBJ1-2, with D perhaps matching TRBD1 (5 bases). Trimming stripped 5 bases from V and 0 bases from J, with 13 bases between. The CDR3 consists of 15 residues. Germline V CDR1 and CDR2: LNHDA, SQIVND (reference sequence). The CDR3 region has the DNA TGTGCCAGTAGTTCTAGGGGAAGACCTAACTATGGCTACACCTTC. Encoded protein: CASSSRGRPNYGYTF.

This clone was seen only once. The CDR3 loop reads CASSLDRDAEAFF. The CDR3, as DNA: TGTGCCAGCAGCTTGGACAGGGACGCTGAAGCTTTCTTT. V is TRBV5-4 and J is TRBJ1-1; a weak D match, TRBD1 (6 bases). Trimming removed 0 bases at V and 6 bases at J, with 9 bases between. This CDR3 is built from 13 residues. Germline V gene lookup returns CDR1 SGHNT and CDR2 YYREEE (reference sequence).

This chain links TRBV19 with TRBJ2-2; 7 positions match TRBD1. From germline, CDR1 is LNHDA and CDR2 SQIVND (reference sequence). This CDR3 has 14 residues. The V gene end was trimmed by 6 bases and the J gene end by 6 bases; junction bases not matched to a gene: 7. CDR3 nucleotide sequence: TGTGCCAGTAGGACTGACAGGGATGCCGGGGAGCTGTTTTTT. Its translation: CASRTDRDAGELFF.

The J gene is TRBJ2-5, the V gene TRBV20-1; 7 nucleotides line up with TRBD2. CDR3 size: 9 residues. Germline V CDR1 and CDR2: DFQATT, SNEGSKA (reference sequence). This CDR3 reads CRGGETQYF. CDR3 sequence (DNA): TGCAGGGGGGGGGAGACCCAGTACTTC.

In its sample, this clone was seen once. The CDR3 sequence: CASSENRGYSNQPQHF. For the CDR3, the DNA is TGTGCCAGCAGTGAAAATAGAGGGTACAGCAATCAGCCCCAGCATTTT. The rearrangement links TRBV6-1 to TRBJ1-5; D remains unclear. The CDR3 has 16 amino acids. The V and J ends lost 2 bases and 1 base respectively, with 12 bases between them. The germline V gene has CDR1 MNHNS and CDR2 SASEGT.

This rearrangement joins TRBV28 to TRBJ1-1; D perhaps matches TRBD1 (5 bases). The length of the CDR3 is 14 residues. With 5 bases removed from V and 1 base from J, the gap between germline ends came to 11 bases. Germline CDR1 reads MDHEN; CDR2 reads SYDVKM. DNA of the CDR3: TGTGCCAGCAGTACGGCCGGGACGAACACTGAAGCTTTCTTT. It encodes CASSTAGTNTEAFF. The full variable domain, rest sourced from reference TRBV28 and TRBJ1-1, is DVKVTQSSRYLVKRTGEKVFLECVQDMDHENMFWYRQDPGLGLRLIYFSYDVKMKEKGDIPEGYSVSREKKERFSLILESASTNQTSMYLCASSTAGTNTEAFFGQGTRLTVV.

The CDR3 here is CASTPRSYNSPLHF. In DNA, the CDR3 is TGTGCCAGCACACCTCGCTCCTATAATTCACCCCTCCACTTT. The V call is TRBV6-1, the J call TRBJ1-6, with no clear D. The length of the CDR3 is 14 residues. The germline CDR1 and CDR2 sequences are MNHNS and SASEGT. V was trimmed by 7 bases and J by 0 bases, leaving 7 bases between them.

The chain uses TRBV7-9 and TRBJ1-6; D gene unclear. Germline values: CDR1 SEHNR, CDR2 FQNEAQ (reference sequence). The CDR3 covers 16 residues. Trimming shortened V by 0 bases and J by 5 bases, and 11 bases separated the two germline ends. The CDR3 is CASSLAGSPNNSPLHF. The DNA for the CDR3 is TGTGCCAGCAGCTTAGCCGGGAGCCCCAATAATTCACCCCTCCACTTT.

This clone rates as medium-sized. This chain connects TRBV7-8 to TRBJ1-2; no firm D call. The CDR3 extends over 16 amino acids. The V end lost 2 bases, the J end lost 4 bases, and 17 bases lay between the germline ends. Germline V gene lookup returns CDR1 SGHVS and CDR2 FQNEAQ. CDR3 sequence: CASSLSPDPAIYGYTF. CDR3 bases: TGTGCCAGCAGCTTATCCCCAGATCCTGCTATCTATGGCTACACCTTC.

This clone is classed as medium-sized (0.01 to 0.1%). This chain links TRBV29-1 with TRBJ1-3, with D possibly TRBD1 on 5 matching bases. Trimming removed 5 bases at V and 0 bases at J, with 11 bases between. The CDR3 runs 14 residues. Germline V CDR1 and CDR2: SQVTM, ANQGSEA. Here the CDR3 DNA reads TGCAGCGTTTCCACAGGCCTCTCTGGAAACACCATATATTTT. Translated, it gives CSVSTGLSGNTIYF.

This clone has a handful of counts. The chain uses TRBV18 and TRBJ1-1; possible D gene TRBD1, 6 bases. Deletions cut 3 bases from V and 0 bases from J, with 14 bases between. CDR3 size: 16 residues. CDR1 is KGHSH, CDR2 LQKENI, per germline. This CDR3 is CASSPTWTALNTEAFF. CDR3 nucleotide sequence: TGTGCCAGCTCACCGACATGGACAGCGTTGAACACTGAAGCTTTCTTT.

In this sample, this clone turned up a few times. The chain couples TRBV2 to TRBJ1-2; weak D call: TRBD1 (6 bases). Deletions cut 1 base from V and 4 bases from J, with 16 bases between. Germline CDR1 reads SNHLY; CDR2 reads FYNNEI. There are 16 residues in the CDR3. This CDR3 is CASSEGTYRGGYGYTF. The CDR3 nucleotides are TGTGCCAGCAGTGAAGGGACTTACCGAGGGGGCTATGGCTACACCTTC.

The chain couples TRBV5-1 to TRBJ1-1; 9 positions agree with TRBD1. The CDR3 spans 15 residues. Germline assignment: CDR1 SGHRS and CDR2 YFSETQ. Germline trimming cut 3 bases from V and 0 bases from J; bases unmatched to any gene: 3. DNA for the CDR3: TGCGCCAGCAGCTCGGGACAGGGTCTGAACACTGAAGCTTTCTTT. Amino acids: CASSSGQGLNTEAFF.

This rearrangement joins TRBV5-6 to TRBJ2-7; tentatively, D is TRBD2 (5 bases). The CDR3 contains 13 residues. The germline V and J ends were trimmed by 1 base and 4 bases, with 9 bases remaining between them. Germline CDR1 reads SGHDT; CDR2 reads YYEEEE. The CDR3 loop reads CASSLPGLYEQYF. CDR3 bases: TGTGCCAGCAGCTTGCCGGGGTTGTACGAGCAGTACTTC.

The chain uses TRBV19 and TRBJ2-3; D may be TRBD1 (5 bases). V was trimmed by 3 bases and J by 3 bases, leaving 13 bases between them. The germline CDR1 and CDR2 sequences are LNHDA and SQIVND (reference sequence). The CDR3 extends over 15 amino acids. CDR3 protein: CASSIRQGRTDTQYF. The CDR3 DNA reads TGTGCCAGTAGTATCCGCCAGGGAAGGACAGATACGCAGTATTTT. The full variable domain, in which reference TRBV19 and TRBJ2-3 provide the parts outside the CDR3, is DGGITQSPKYLFRKEGQNVTLSCEQNLNHDAMYWYRQDPGQGLRLIYYSQIVNDFQKGDIAEGYSVSREKKESFPLTVTSAQKNPTAFYLCASSIRQGRTDTQYFGPGTRLTVL.

V and J are TRBV2 and TRBJ2-5, with D perhaps matching TRBD1 (6 bases). Germline V CDR1 and CDR2: SNHLY, FYNNEI. V was pared by 3 bases and J by 5 bases, with 10 bases between. The length of the CDR3 is 13 residues. CDR3 DNA: TGTGCCAGCAGTGAGTTTACAGGGGAGACCCAGTACTTC. This codes for CASSEFTGETQYF.

The chain has TRBV4-2 and TRBJ2-1, with a weak D call TRBD2 (5 bases). The V gene's germline CDR1 is LGHNA and CDR2 YNFKEQ. The length of the CDR3 is 13 residues. V gave up 4 bases and J gave up 9 bases, with 13 bases separating them. The CDR3 spells CASSPQRGGEQFF. CDR3 nucleotides: TGTGCCAGCAGCCCCCAGCGCGGAGGTGAGCAGTTCTTC.